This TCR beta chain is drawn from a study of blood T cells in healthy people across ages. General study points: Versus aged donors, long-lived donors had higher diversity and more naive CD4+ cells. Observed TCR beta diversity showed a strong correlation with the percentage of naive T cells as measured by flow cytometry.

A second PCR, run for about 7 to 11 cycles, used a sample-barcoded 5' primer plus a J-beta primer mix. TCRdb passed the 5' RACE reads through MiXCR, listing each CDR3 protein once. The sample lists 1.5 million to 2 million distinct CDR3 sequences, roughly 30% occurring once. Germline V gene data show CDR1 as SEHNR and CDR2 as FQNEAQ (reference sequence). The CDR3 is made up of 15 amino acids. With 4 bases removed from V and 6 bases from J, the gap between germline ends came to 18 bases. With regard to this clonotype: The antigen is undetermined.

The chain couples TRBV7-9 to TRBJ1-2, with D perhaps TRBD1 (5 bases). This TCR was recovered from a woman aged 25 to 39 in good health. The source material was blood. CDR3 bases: TGTGCCAGCAGCTCCCATAACGGGACCCTTCATGGCTACACCTTC. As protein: CASSSHNGTLHGYTF.